This TCR beta chain originates from a study of vaccination and CD4 T cells after COVID-19. This CDR3 contains 14 residues. Germline CDR1 reads MDHEN; CDR2 reads SYDVKM. Between the trimmed V and J ends, which lost 8 bases and 0 bases, there was a span of 11 bases. With the Oncomine TCR Beta short-read assay, DNA from cultured CD4+ T cells was sequenced. Scientists extracted genomic DNA from CD4+ T cells grown in culture. TCRdb used MiXCR to reprocess the PCR reads, holding one entry per CDR3 protein. The sample has about 15,000 distinct CDR3 sequences, around 42% seen once. About this clonotype: The antigen remains undetermined.

Treatment given: roughly 11-day PBMC culture with coronavirus spike peptide pools or control peptides (ViraFEST assay). Wells that each held a few million PBMCs were cultured with around 9.7 IU/ml IL-2 and approximately 10 ug/ml peptide pools. This TCR was recovered from a human donor who had recovered from COVID-19. The specimen comprised CD4+ T cells from blood, cultured in vitro, sampled before SARS-CoV-2 vaccination. This chain connects TRBV28 to TRBJ1-5; no clear D. CDR3 sequence (DNA): TGTGCCAGCGGCAATATTTATAGCAATCAGCCCCAGCATTTT. Translated: CASGNIYSNQPQHF.